This passage covers 21 T cell receptor beta chains from one sample sequenced in a study of T cells in Graves' hyperthyroidism and ophthalmopathy. TCR beta CDR3 sequences were amplified from RNA transcripts. In the first-round RT-PCR of the TCR CDR3, the HTBI primer set was used. In TCRdb, the multiplex PCR reads were re-called with MiXCR into one record per CDR3 protein. The table has hundreds of thousands of distinct CDR3 sequences, 20% seen once. The specimen was blood. These receptors were taken from a man in his forties with Graves' ophthalmopathy.

The V gene is TRBV29-1, the J gene TRBJ2-5; D unresolved. CDR1 is SQVTM and CDR2 is ANQGSEA in the germline V gene. The CDR3 is made up of 12 amino acids. With 5 bases removed from V and 0 bases from J, the gap between germline ends came to 7 bases. The CDR3 nucleotides read TGCAGCGTTTCGGAGAACCAAGAGACCCAGTACTTC. Translated, it gives CSVSENQETQYF.

In its sample, this clonotype was seen many times. The rearrangement uses TRBV28 and TRBJ2-2; TRBD1 is a possible D gene (5 bases). Germline values: CDR1 MDHEN, CDR2 SYDVKM. V lost 4 bases to trimming and J lost 3 bases, with 6 bases between them. The CDR3 totals 13 residues. CDR3 sequence reads: CASSWGHTGELFF. The CDR3 DNA reads TGTGCCAGCAGTTGGGGCCACACCGGGGAGCTGTTTTTT. The full variable domain, rest sourced from reference TRBV28 and TRBJ2-2, is DVKVTQSSRYLVKRTGEKVFLECVQDMDHENMFWYRQDPGLGLRLIYFSYDVKMKEKGDIPEGYSVSREKKERFSLILESASTNQTSMYLCASSWGHTGELFFGEGSRLTVL.

This clonotype has at least ten counts. The chain combines TRBV12-3 or TRBV12-4 with TRBJ2-7, with D unresolved. The CDR3 runs to 14 residues. The V end was cut by 4 bases, the J end by 0 bases, with 10 bases between. The CDR3 loop is CASSSSPASYEQYF. The CDR3 nucleotides are TGTGCCAGCAGTTCCAGCCCGGCCTCCTACGAGCAGTACTTC.

V is TRBV19 and J is TRBJ1-5; no firm D call. CDR1 is LNHDA and CDR2 is SQIVND in the germline V gene (reference sequence). The CDR3 has 13 residues. Trimming took 6 bases from V and 7 from J, leaving 13 bases between them. This CDR3 is CASRQTHGQPQHF. For the CDR3, the DNA is TGTGCCAGTAGGCAAACCCACGGGCAGCCCCAGCATTTT.

Only a few counts were recorded for this clonotype. This rearrangement joins TRBV10-3 to TRBJ1-6; D ambiguous. The V and J ends lost 2 bases and 0 bases respectively, with 8 bases between them. There are 16 residues in the CDR3. Germline V gene sequence: CDR1 ENHRY, CDR2 SYGVKD. CDR3 DNA: TGTGCCATCAGTGAGGAAGGGAGCTCCTATAATTCACCCCTCCACTTT. This translates into CAISEEGSSYNSPLHF.

This clonotype was detected only a few times. The chain recombines TRBV28 with TRBJ2-1, with a possible D match to TRBD2 (7 bases). This CDR3 comprises 15 residues. Germline V gene data show CDR1 as MDHEN and CDR2 as SYDVKM. The germline V and J ends were trimmed by 11 bases and 0 bases, with 17 bases remaining between them. The CDR3 protein is CASEGGGSSYNEQFF. The CDR3 region has the DNA TGTGCCTCCGAGGGGGGCGGGAGCTCCTACAATGAGCAGTTCTTC.

This clonotype was counted many times. V is TRBV20-1 and J is TRBJ2-3; TRBD2 matches 12 bases. Looked up from germline, CDR1 is DFQATT and CDR2 is SNEGSKA (reference sequence). The CDR3 contains 16 residues. The ends lost 3 bases at V and 2 bases at J; junction bases unmatched: 6. Written as DNA, the CDR3 is TGCAGTGCTAGTTCTAGCGGGGGGGCATTCACAGATACGCAGTATTTT. It encodes CSASSSGGAFTDTQYF.

Ten or more counts support this clonotype. The V and J genes are TRBV6-1 and TRBJ1-1; the D gene is possibly TRBD1 (6 bases). Germline CDR1 reads MNHNS; CDR2 reads SASEGT. With 9 bases removed from V and 9 bases from J, the gap between germline ends came to 11 bases. This CDR3 is 10 amino acids long. The CDR3 DNA is TGTGCCAGTGACGGACAGAAAGCTTTCTTT. Residues: CASDGQKAFF.

J is TRBJ1-3 and V is TRBV7-9; no clear D gene. The V end lost 6 bases, the J end lost 0 bases, and 12 bases lay between the germline ends. In germline, CDR1 is SEHNR, CDR2 FQNEAQ (reference sequence). This CDR3 contains 15 residues. The CDR3 here is CASRSTRNSGNTIYF. The CDR3 bases are TGTGCCAGCAGGTCCACAAGGAACTCTGGAAACACCATATATTTT.

The chain uses TRBV6-2 or TRBV6-3 and TRBJ2-2, with 7 bases identical to TRBD1. The V gene's germline CDR1 is MNHEY and CDR2 SVGEGT. The V gene end was trimmed by 5 bases and the J gene end by 0 bases; junction bases not matched to a gene: 9. The CDR3 is 17 residues long. The CDR3 loop is CASSGSGTASNTGELFF. In nucleotides, the CDR3 is TGTGCCAGCAGTGGCTCCGGGACAGCCTCGAACACCGGGGAGCTGTTTTTT.

This clonotype was seen only a few times. This sequence joins TRBV10-3 and TRBJ1-1, with 9 nucleotides matching TRBD1. This CDR3 has 15 residues. J was trimmed by 7 bases and V by 5 bases; bases with no gene match: 11. Germline CDR1 and CDR2: ENHRY and SYGVKD. The CDR3 is CAISQVLTGGSEAFF. CDR3 sequence (DNA): TGTGCCATCAGTCAAGTCCTGACAGGGGGTAGTGAAGCTTTCTTT.

In DNA form, the CDR3 reads TGTGCCAGCAGCTTAGTGAACAGTTACGAGCAGTACTTC. As protein: CASSLVNSYEQYF. The rearrangement uses TRBV7-9 and TRBJ2-7, with D unclear. The CDR3 runs to 13 residues. V gave up 1 base and J gave up 4 bases, with 8 bases separating them. Germline V gene data show CDR1 as SEHNR and CDR2 as FQNEAQ (reference sequence).

The V and J genes are TRBV7-9 and TRBJ2-1; maybe TRBD2 (6 bases). Per the germline V gene, CDR1 is SEHNR and CDR2 is FQNEAQ (reference sequence). The germline V and J ends were trimmed by 2 bases and 7 bases, with 21 bases remaining between them. CDR3 size: 17 residues. The CDR3 loop is CASSLRHGTVGMNEQFF. The DNA for the CDR3 is TGTGCCAGCAGCTTACGACACGGGACTGTAGGGATGAATGAGCAGTTCTTC.

This chain links TRBV9 with TRBJ1-5; D remains unclear. The CDR3 is made up of 13 amino acids. Deletions cut 0 bases from V and 10 bases from J, with 11 bases between. Germline V gene data show CDR1 as SGDLS and CDR2 as YYNGEE. CDR3 sequence: CASSVGPGQPQHF. The CDR3 bases are TGTGCCAGCAGCGTAGGTCCAGGCCAACCCCAGCATTTT.

The chain has TRBV7-2 and TRBJ1-1; perhaps TRBD1 as D (5 bases). The CDR3 sequence is 16 residues long. Germline CDR1 is SGHTA and CDR2 is FQGNSA. The V end lost 1 base, the J end lost 5 bases, and 17 bases lay between the germline ends. The CDR3 region has the DNA TGTGCCAGCAGCTTAGGGGACGGGGAATTATGGACTGAAGCTTTCTTT. As protein: CASSLGDGELWTEAFF. Drawing the rest from reference TRBV7-2 and TRBJ1-1, the complete variable domain is GAGVSQSPSNKVTEKGKDVELRCDPISGHTALYWYRQSLGQGLEFLIYFQGNSAPDKSGLPSDRFSAERTGGSVSTLTIQRTQQEDSAVYLCASSLGDGELWTEAFFGQGTRLTVV.

This clonotype was counted many times. The CDR3 DNA reads as TGTGCCAGCAGCTCTTTACCGGGGTCCCAACCGAGCGGGAGTGGAACCTACGAGCAGTACTTC. It yields the protein CASSSLPGSQPSGSGTYEQYF. The chain recombines TRBV7-8 with TRBJ2-7; 8 bases match TRBD2. J lost 2 bases, V lost 4 bases, and 25 bases had no gene match. The CDR3 covers 21 residues. CDR1 and CDR2 (germline): SGHVS, FQNEAQ.

This CDR3 is CASRLQGSNSPLHF. The DNA for the CDR3 is TGTGCCAGCAGACTCCAGGGGAGTAATTCACCCCTCCACTTT. The chain is built from TRBV3-1 and TRBJ1-6, with D maybe TRBD1 (6 bases). CDR1 and CDR2 (germline): LGHDT, YNNKEL (reference sequence). This CDR3 comprises 14 residues. V was pared by 6 bases and J by 6 bases, with 12 bases between.

About this clonotype: This may stem from a read error, because a much larger clone lies one nucleotide away. The rearrangement links TRBV7-9 to TRBJ2-5; D not certain. This CDR3 spans 17 amino acids. Trimming shortened V by 6 bases and J by 5 bases, and 25 bases separated the two germline ends. The germline V gene has CDR1 SEHNR and CDR2 FQNEAQ (reference sequence). The CDR3 is CASSNLFLVGRAETQYF. CDR3 coding DNA: TGTGCCAGCAGTAACCTATTCCTAGTGGGAAGGGCTGAGACCCAGTACTTC.

J is TRBJ1-6 and V is TRBV4-1, with TRBD1 as a possible D gene (6 bases). Germline values: CDR1 MGHRA, CDR2 YSYEKL. The CDR3 is 16 residues long. Trimming left V 1 base short and J 7 bases short, with 14 bases between. The CDR3 DNA sequence: TGCGCCAGCAGCCAAGTCGGACAGTCTGGAAATTCACCCCTCCACTTT. Protein: CASSQVGQSGNSPLHF.

The rearrangement joins TRBV19 to TRBJ1-1; maybe TRBD1 (6 bases). This CDR3 is 14 amino acids long. With 7 bases removed from V and 7 bases from J, the gap between germline ends came to 19 bases. Per the germline V gene, CDR1 is LNHDA and CDR2 is SQIVND (reference sequence). In DNA form, the CDR3 reads TGTGCCAGTATTCCGCGGGGGGGCTCGGGTGAAGCTTTCTTT. Translating it yields CASIPRGGSGEAFF. The complete variable domain, with remaining parts taken from reference TRBV19 and TRBJ1-1, reads DGGITQSPKYLFRKEGQNVTLSCEQNLNHDAMYWYRQDPGQGLRLIYYSQIVNDFQKGDIAEGYSVSREKKESFPLTVTSAQKNPTAFYLCASIPRGGSGEAFFGQGTRLTVV.

This clonotype came up many times. The chain recombines TRBV5-1 with TRBJ2-1; TRBD2 matches 8 bases. V gave up 0 bases and J gave up 8 bases; unmatched junction bases: 4. In germline, CDR1 is SGHRS, CDR2 YFSETQ. The CDR3 totals 14 residues. The CDR3 region has the DNA TGCGCCAGCAGCTTGGAGCCCGGGAGGGATGAGCAGTTCTTC. This encodes CASSLEPGRDEQFF.